This T cell receptor beta chain was documented in a study of blood T cell repertoires in COVID-19. On the study more broadly: Italy, Spain and the United States were the sources of the convalescent and acute COVID-19 samples.

This CDR3 has 14 amino acids. V was shortened by 3 bases and J by 6 bases, with 14 bases between the two germline ends. Germline CDR1 and CDR2: SGHAT and FQNNGV. In the original workflow: How many nucleated cells were present was estimated from reference gene primer amplification. Sequencing used immunoSEQ multiplex PCR; TCRdb keeps in-frame clones, though not all of them. Clone size and V and J calls were adopted from that table, with D and trimming inferred from the DNA. Among some 99,000 clones listed, 81% were seen once. The sample taken for sequencing was peripheral blood. The V call is TRBV11-2, the J call TRBJ1-1; D ambiguous. The source is a woman of 80 years or more with acute or convalescent COVID-19. CDR3 region: CASSFGGHGAEAFF. The CDR3 nucleotides read TGTGCCAGCAGCTTCGGCGGGCATGGGGCTGAAGCTTTCTTT.